This T cell receptor (beta chain) came from a study of blood T cell repertoires in COVID-19. Looking at the study overall: Sources were T cells, B-cell-depleted T cells, or PBMCs; the material itself was cDNA or gDNA.

The CDR3 sequence is 17 residues long. The germline V gene encodes CDR1 LNHDA and CDR2 SQIVND (reference sequence). Germline trimming cut 5 bases from V and 8 bases from J; bases unmatched to any gene: 14. This clone has more than one count but fewer than ten. Libraries were prepared by immunoSEQ multiplex PCR; TCRdb keeps only in-frame clonotypes and omits some of them. Among about 200,000 clones, more than 75% were seen once, and the ten largest hold about 5%. This chain connects TRBV19 to TRBJ2-1; TRBD2 matches at 11 bases. The sequenced sample was peripheral blood. The TCR was taken from a woman at least 80 years old with acute or convalescent COVID-19. CDR3 nucleotide sequence: TGTGCCAGTAGTTACGATTTAGGGTCTAGCGGGGGGTATGAGCAGTTCTTC. It translates to CASSYDLGSSGGYEQFF.